This TCR beta chain was observed in a study of cytomegalovirus exposure and HLA in healthy donors. Across the study: The approximately 110 validation repertoires used a platform that matched the one used for the approximately 610 first-cohort repertoires, as a later analysis reported. Study results and caveats: Among TCR beta chains, those listed as cytomegalovirus-associated numbered about 150.

On this clone: What it binds is unknown.

Produced via immunoSEQ multiplex PCR; TCRdb's table is partial and in-frame only. Altogether more than 250,000 clones are present, around 90% being singletons, with the ten largest covering over 1%. The source of this sequence is a woman in her 30s in good health and CMV-seropositive. The sample comprised PBMCs.

CDR3 protein: CASSDLAGSSYNEQFF. The CDR3 nucleotides read TGTGCCAGCAGTGATTTAGCGGGGAGCTCCTACAATGAGCAGTTCTTC. This sequence joins TRBV2 and TRBJ2-1, with 8 bases fitting TRBD2. CDR1 is SNHLY, CDR2 FYNNEI, per germline. After removal of 3 bases from V and 0 bases from J, the junction contained 4 bases not matched to a gene. The CDR3 totals 16 residues. Complete variable domain (other parts from reference TRBV2 and TRBJ2-1): EPEVTQTPSHQVTQMGQEVILRCVPISNHLYFYWYRQILGQKVEFLVSFYNNEISEKSEIFDDQFSVERPDGSNFTLKIRSTKLEDSAMYFCASSDLAGSSYNEQFFGPGTRLTVL.